A single sample gave rise to the 10 T cell receptor beta chains below, sequenced in a study of identical twins. TCRdb re-called the 5' RACE reads through MiXCR, storing one row per CDR3 protein. The table lists roughly 1.6 million distinct CDR3 sequences, around 33% of them singletons. The sequenced material came from cord blood. Receptor source: a newborn girl in good health.

J is TRBJ2-5 and V is TRBV3-1; D gene uncertain. The CDR3 has 14 residues. Germline CDR1 LGHDT, CDR2 YNNKEL (reference sequence). The ends were cut back, 5 bases at V and 5 bases at J, with 15 bases in the middle. CDR3 sequence (DNA): TGTGCCAGCAGCAAGAGTGCGTTCCTCGAGACCCAGTACTTC. It codes for CASSKSAFLETQYF.

The chain has TRBV7-9 and TRBJ2-1, with D maybe TRBD2 (6 bases). Trimming stripped 3 bases from V and 10 bases from J, with 10 bases between. The CDR3 contains 12 residues. Germline loops: CDR1 SEHNR, CDR2 FQNEAQ (reference sequence). Here the CDR3 reads CASSFAGPEQFF. The CDR3 bases are TGTGCCAGCAGCTTTGCGGGGCCGGAGCAGTTCTTC.

This clonotype has just a few counts. This rearrangement joins TRBV27 to TRBJ2-1; maybe TRBD1 (5 bases). This CDR3 contains 12 residues. V was trimmed by 2 bases and J by 10 bases, leaving 9 bases between them. Germline loops: CDR1 MNHEY, CDR2 SMNVEV (reference sequence). CDR3 bases: TGTGCCAGCAGTTTACAGGGTCTCGAGCAGTTCTTC. Translation: CASSLQGLEQFF.

This clonotype came up a few times. The CDR3 loop is CSASQRERGTDTQYF. Written as DNA, the CDR3 is TGCAGTGCTAGTCAGCGGGAGAGGGGCACAGATACGCAGTATTTT. The J gene is TRBJ2-3, the V gene TRBV20-1, with 8 bases matching TRBD2. CDR3 length: 15 residues. Germline-derived CDR1 and CDR2 are DFQATT and SNEGSKA (reference sequence). Trimming removed 3 bases from V and 1 base from J; junction bases left unmatched: 6.

The table lists this clonotype with a few counts. The V and J genes are TRBV10-3 and TRBJ2-7; TRBD2 agrees at 9 bases. The CDR3 covers 16 residues. V lost 0 bases and J lost 7; bases outside the gene matches: 10. Germline loops: CDR1 ENHRY, CDR2 SYGVKD. The CDR3 nucleotides read TGTGCCATCAGTGAGTCGTCGTGGCTAGCGGGATATGAGCAGTACTTC. Translation: CAISESSWLAGYEQYF.

There are a few counts of this clonotype. The rearrangement links TRBV11-2 to TRBJ2-3, with D uncertain. This CDR3 comprises 14 residues. CDR1 and CDR2 from the germline V gene are SGHAT and FQNNGV. Deletions cut 5 bases from V and 4 bases from J, with 13 bases between. The CDR3: CASSPPLRPDTQYF. For the CDR3, the DNA is TGTGCCAGCAGCCCTCCCCTGAGGCCAGATACGCAGTATTTT.

The genes are TRBV12-3 or TRBV12-4 and TRBJ2-3, with TRBD2 identical over 8 bases. This CDR3 comprises 17 residues. J lost 5 bases, V lost 3 bases, and 13 bases had no gene match. The CDR3 here is CASSLWGGAGDRDTQYF. CDR3 DNA: TGTGCCAGCAGTTTGTGGGGAGGAGCGGGAGACAGAGATACGCAGTATTTT.

This clonotype came up a few times. The chain links TRBV9 to TRBJ1-2; no firm D call. V shed 4 bases and J shed 0 bases, with 10 bases lying between them. The CDR3 has 14 amino acids. CDR1 SGDLS and CDR2 YYNGEE come from the germline V gene. The DNA of the CDR3 is TGTGCCAGCAGCACAAGGGCCTCTAACTATGGCTACACCTTC. It translates to CASSTRASNYGYTF.

V is TRBV7-8 and J is TRBJ1-2; 8 nucleotides agree with TRBD1. With 5 bases clipped from V and 1 base from J, the junction kept 6 bases outside the gene matches. Germline V gene sequence: CDR1 SGHVS, CDR2 FQNEAQ. The CDR3 is 15 residues long. Here the CDR3 DNA reads TGTGCCAGCAGCCCTGACAGGGGTTTTAACTATGGCTACACCTTC. It yields the protein CASSPDRGFNYGYTF. Variable domain in full (rest from reference TRBV7-8 and TRBJ1-2): GAGVSQSPRYKVAKRGQDVALRCDPISGHVSLFWYQQALGQGPEFLTYFQNEAQLDKSGLPSDRFFAERPEGSVSTLKIQRTQQEDSAVYLCASSPDRGFNYGYTFGSGTRLTVV.

This clonotype was counted between two and nine times. The chain recombines TRBV6-1 with TRBJ2-3; tentatively, D is TRBD1 or TRBD2 (5 bases each). Germline-derived CDR1 and CDR2 are MNHNS and SASEGT. This CDR3 has 15 amino acids. V was clipped by 3 bases and J by 2 bases, with 12 bases between them. The CDR3 loop is CASSDWGYYTDTQYF. CDR3 bases: TGTGCCAGCAGTGACTGGGGGTATTACACAGATACGCAGTATTTT.